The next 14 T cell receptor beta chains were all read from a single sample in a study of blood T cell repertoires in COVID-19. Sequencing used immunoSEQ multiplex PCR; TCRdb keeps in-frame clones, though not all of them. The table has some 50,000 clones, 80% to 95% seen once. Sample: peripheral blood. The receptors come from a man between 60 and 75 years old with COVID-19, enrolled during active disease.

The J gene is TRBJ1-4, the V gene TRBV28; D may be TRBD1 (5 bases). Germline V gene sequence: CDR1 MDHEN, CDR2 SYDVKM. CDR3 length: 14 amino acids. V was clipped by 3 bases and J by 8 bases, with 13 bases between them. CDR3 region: CASSFTGVPEKLFF. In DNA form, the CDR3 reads TGTGCCAGCAGTTTCACAGGAGTCCCCGAAAAACTGTTTTTT.

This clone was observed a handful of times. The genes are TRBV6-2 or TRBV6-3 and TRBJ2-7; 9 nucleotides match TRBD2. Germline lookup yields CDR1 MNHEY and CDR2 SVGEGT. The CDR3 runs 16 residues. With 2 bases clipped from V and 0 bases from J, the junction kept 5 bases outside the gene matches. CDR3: CASSYPTSGNSYEQYF. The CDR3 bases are TGTGCCAGCAGTTACCCGACTAGCGGCAACTCCTACGAGCAGTACTTC.

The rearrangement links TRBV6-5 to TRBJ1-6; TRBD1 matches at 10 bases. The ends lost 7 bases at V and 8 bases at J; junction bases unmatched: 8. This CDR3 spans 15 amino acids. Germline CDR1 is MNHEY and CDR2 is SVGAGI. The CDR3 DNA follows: TGTGCCAGCATCAAGACAGGGGGCCTCTATTCACCCCTCCACTTT. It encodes CASIKTGGLYSPLHF.

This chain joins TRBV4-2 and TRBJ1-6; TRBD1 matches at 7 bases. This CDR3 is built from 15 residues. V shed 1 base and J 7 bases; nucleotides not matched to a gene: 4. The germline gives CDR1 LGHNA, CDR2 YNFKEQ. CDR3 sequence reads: CASSQVQGQNSPLHF. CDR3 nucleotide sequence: TGTGCCAGCAGCCAAGTGCAGGGACAGAATTCACCCCTCCACTTT.

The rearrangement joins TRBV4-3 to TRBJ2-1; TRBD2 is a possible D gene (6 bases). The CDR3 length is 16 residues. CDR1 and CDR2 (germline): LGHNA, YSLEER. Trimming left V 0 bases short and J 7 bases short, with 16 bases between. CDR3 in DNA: TGCGCCAGCAGCCAAGATCGGAGGTCCCGGGGGAATGAGCAGTTCTTC. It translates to CASSQDRRSRGNEQFF.

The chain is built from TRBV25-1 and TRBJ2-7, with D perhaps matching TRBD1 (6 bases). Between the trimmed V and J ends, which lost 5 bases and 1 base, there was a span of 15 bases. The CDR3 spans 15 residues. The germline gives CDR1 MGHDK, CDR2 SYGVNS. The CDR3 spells CASSSDRRGSYEQYF. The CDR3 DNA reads TGTGCCAGCAGTTCGGACAGAAGGGGATCCTACGAGCAGTACTTC.

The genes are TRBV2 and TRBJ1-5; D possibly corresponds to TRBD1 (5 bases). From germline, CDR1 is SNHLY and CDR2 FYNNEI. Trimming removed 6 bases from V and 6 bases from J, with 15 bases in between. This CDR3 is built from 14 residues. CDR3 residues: CASRSRVESQPQHF. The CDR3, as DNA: TGTGCCAGCAGGTCCAGGGTCGAGAGTCAGCCCCAGCATTTT.

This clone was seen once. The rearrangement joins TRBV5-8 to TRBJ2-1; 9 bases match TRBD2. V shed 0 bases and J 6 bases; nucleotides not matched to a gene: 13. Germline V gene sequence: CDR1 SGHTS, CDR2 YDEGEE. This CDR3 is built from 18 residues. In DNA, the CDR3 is TGTGCCAGCAGCTTGGTGTTACTAGCGGGCGTTAAGACCAATGAGCAGTTCTTC. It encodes CASSLVLLAGVKTNEQFF.

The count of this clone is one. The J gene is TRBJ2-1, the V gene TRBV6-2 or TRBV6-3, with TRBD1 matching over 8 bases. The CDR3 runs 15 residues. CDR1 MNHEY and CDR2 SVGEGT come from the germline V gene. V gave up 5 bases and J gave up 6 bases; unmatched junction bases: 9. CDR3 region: CASSRTGTGSNEQFF. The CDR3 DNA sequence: TGTGCCAGCAGTCGCACCGGGACAGGTTCCAATGAGCAGTTCTTC.

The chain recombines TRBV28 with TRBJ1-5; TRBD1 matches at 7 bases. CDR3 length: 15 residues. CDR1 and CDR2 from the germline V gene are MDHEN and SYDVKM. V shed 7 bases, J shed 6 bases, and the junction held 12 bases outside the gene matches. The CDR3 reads CASKPGQSGGQPQHF. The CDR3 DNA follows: TGTGCCAGCAAACCGGGACAGTCCGGGGGTCAGCCCCAGCATTTT.

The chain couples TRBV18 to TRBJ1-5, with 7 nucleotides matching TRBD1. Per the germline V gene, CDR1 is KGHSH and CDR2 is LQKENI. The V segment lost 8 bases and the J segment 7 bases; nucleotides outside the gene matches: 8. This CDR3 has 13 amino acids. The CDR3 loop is CASTTGMGQPQHF. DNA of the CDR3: TGTGCCAGCACGACAGGGATGGGGCAGCCCCAGCATTTT.

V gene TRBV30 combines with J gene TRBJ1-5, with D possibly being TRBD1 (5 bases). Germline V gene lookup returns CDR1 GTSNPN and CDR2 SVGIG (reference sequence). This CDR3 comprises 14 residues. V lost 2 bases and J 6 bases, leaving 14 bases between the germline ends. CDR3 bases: TGTGCCTGGAGTTCCCCGGGGGTAAGTCAGCCCCAGCATTTT. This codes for CAWSSPGVSQPQHF. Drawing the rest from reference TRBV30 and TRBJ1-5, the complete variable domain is SQTIHQWPATLVQPVGSPLSLECTVEGTSNPNLYWYRQAAGRGLQLLFYSVGIGQISSEVPQNLSASRPQDRQFILSSKKLLLSDSGFYLCAWSSPGVSQPQHFGDGTRLSIL.

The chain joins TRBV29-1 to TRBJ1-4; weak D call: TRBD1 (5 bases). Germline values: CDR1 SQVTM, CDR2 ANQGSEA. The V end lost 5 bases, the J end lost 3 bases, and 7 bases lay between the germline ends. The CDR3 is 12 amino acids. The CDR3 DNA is TGCAGCGTTATACAGGCTAATGAAAAACTGTTTTTT. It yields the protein CSVIQANEKLFF.

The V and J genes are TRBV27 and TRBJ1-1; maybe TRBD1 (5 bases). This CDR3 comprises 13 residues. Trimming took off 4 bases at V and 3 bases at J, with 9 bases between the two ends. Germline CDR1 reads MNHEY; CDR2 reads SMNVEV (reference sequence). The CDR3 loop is CASSSQGYTEAFF. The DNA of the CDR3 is TGTGCCAGCAGTTCCCAGGGATACACTGAAGCTTTCTTT.